A selection of T cell receptor beta chains follows, all from one sample in a study of Graves' ophthalmopathy and Graves' hyperthyroidism. TCRdb used MiXCR to reprocess the multiplex PCR reads, holding one entry per CDR3 protein. The sample lists under 800,000 distinct CDR3 sequences; about 24% were seen once. Sequenced input: peripheral blood. These receptors were taken from a woman between 18 and 30 years old with stable Graves' hyperthyroidism. Some clones in this sample may be carry-over from other donors' samples. Each CDR3 is given with its conserved first and last residue. The order of the fields is clone size, D gene, V gene, J gene, CDR3 DNA, CDR3 protein. D genes are given only for firm matches. Some rows mark clone size as missing; the rest say once, few, many or name a class of expanded clone.

abundance: many
d_gene: TRBD2
v_gene: TRBV20-1
j_gene: TRBJ2-5
CDR3nt: TGCAGTGCTAGTAGGTTAGCGGGGGTTAAAGAGACCCAGTACTTC
CDR3aa: CSASRLAGVKETQYF

abundance: many
d_gene: TRBD1
v_gene: TRBV18
j_gene: TRBJ1-1
CDR3nt: TGTGCCAGCTCAGGGACAGAAATGGACACTGAAGCTTTCTTT
CDR3aa: CASSGTEMDTEAFF

abundance: .
d_gene: TRBD2
v_gene: TRBV27
j_gene: TRBJ2-2
CDR3nt: TGTGCCAGCAGTTTTCGACTAGCGGGAGTGGGGAACACCGGGGAGCTGTTTTTT
CDR3aa: CASSFRLAGVGNTGELFF

abundance: few
d_gene: TRBD1
v_gene: TRBV19
j_gene: TRBJ1-5
CDR3nt: TGTGCCAGTAGTTCCCCCCGACAGGGATATCAGCCCCAGCATTTT
CDR3aa: CASSSPRQGYQPQHF

abundance: .
d_gene: TRBD2
v_gene: TRBV13
j_gene: TRBJ2-2
CDR3nt: TGTGCCAGCAGTGAGGTAGCGGGAGACACCGGGGAGCTGTTTTTT
CDR3aa: CASSEVAGDTGELFF

abundance: many
d_gene: .
v_gene: TRBV10-3
j_gene: TRBJ1-2
CDR3nt: TGTGCCATCAGTGAGGAGGGACCCGGCTACACCTTC
CDR3aa: CAISEEGPGYTF

abundance: .
d_gene: TRBD1
v_gene: TRBV28
j_gene: TRBJ1-1
CDR3nt: TGTGCCAGCAGTTTATACAGGGGTGGATTCATGAACACTGAAGCTTTCTTT
CDR3aa: CASSLYRGGFMNTEAFF

abundance: many
d_gene: .
v_gene: TRBV7-2
j_gene: TRBJ1-2
CDR3nt: TGTGCCAGCAGCTTAGGCACTTTTAATGGCTACACCTTC
CDR3aa: CASSLGTFNGYTF

abundance: many
d_gene: .
v_gene: TRBV2
j_gene: TRBJ2-7
CDR3nt: TGTGCCAGCAGTGCACAGGGATCTAGCTCCTACGAGCAGTACTTC
CDR3aa: CASSAQGSSSYEQYF

abundance: .
d_gene: .
v_gene: TRBV28
j_gene: TRBJ2-7
CDR3nt: TGTGCCAGCACTACGACCGGGACTGGCTCCTACGAGCAGTACTTC
CDR3aa: CASTTTGTGSYEQYF

abundance: .
d_gene: TRBD1
v_gene: TRBV20-1
j_gene: TRBJ2-4
CDR3nt: TGCAGTGCGCCCCAGACAGGGGAAAACATTCAGTACTTC
CDR3aa: CSAPQTGENIQYF

abundance: many
d_gene: .
v_gene: TRBV12-3/TRBV12-4
j_gene: TRBJ1-1
CDR3nt: TGTGCCAGCAGAATCCCGCGAGGGAGGGGCACTGAAGCTTTCTTT
CDR3aa: CASRIPRGRGTEAFF

abundance: .
d_gene: .
v_gene: TRBV28
j_gene: TRBJ2-5
CDR3nt: TGTGCCAGCAGTTTTCCTCCGGAGACCCAGTACTTC
CDR3aa: CASSFPPETQYF

abundance: .
d_gene: .
v_gene: TRBV15
j_gene: TRBJ2-2
CDR3nt: TGTGCCACCCGGAACAGGGTTACCGGGGAGCTGTTTTTT
CDR3aa: CATRNRVTGELFF

abundance: many
d_gene: TRBD1
v_gene: TRBV12-3/TRBV12-4
j_gene: TRBJ1-5
CDR3nt: TGTGCCAGCAGTTTCAGGGGGGTAGATCAGCCCCAGCATTTT
CDR3aa: CASSFRGVDQPQHF

abundance: few
d_gene: .
v_gene: TRBV12-3/TRBV12-4
j_gene: TRBJ2-7
CDR3nt: TGTGCCAGCAGTTTAACCTGGGGGCCCTACGAGCAGTACTTC
CDR3aa: CASSLTWGPYEQYF

abundance: few
d_gene: TRBD1
v_gene: TRBV6-2/TRBV6-3
j_gene: TRBJ1-5
CDR3nt: TGTGCCAGCAGTTACTGGGCAGGGGGCCAGCCCCAGCATTTT
CDR3aa: CASSYWAGGQPQHF

abundance: .
d_gene: TRBD1
v_gene: TRBV30
j_gene: TRBJ2-7
CDR3nt: TGTGCCTGGAGCAATCGACAGGGGAATTACGAGCAGTACTTC
CDR3aa: CAWSNRQGNYEQYF

abundance: many
d_gene: TRBD1
v_gene: TRBV12-3/TRBV12-4
j_gene: TRBJ2-2
CDR3nt: TGTGCCAGCAGTTCGACAGGGATGAACACCGGGGAGCTGTTTTTT
CDR3aa: CASSSTGMNTGELFF

abundance: many
d_gene: TRBD1
v_gene: TRBV12-3/TRBV12-4
j_gene: TRBJ2-7
CDR3nt: TGTGCCAGCAGTTTCAGGGGGAACGAGCAGTACTTC
CDR3aa: CASSFRGNEQYF

abundance: few
d_gene: TRBD1
v_gene: TRBV12-3/TRBV12-4
j_gene: TRBJ1-5
CDR3nt: TGTGCCAGCAGTTTAGGGGGACAGGGGGCTCAGCCCCAGCATTTT
CDR3aa: CASSLGGQGAQPQHF

abundance: many
d_gene: .
v_gene: TRBV27
j_gene: TRBJ2-7
CDR3nt: TGTGCCAGCAGTTATGGCCCCCTCTACGAGCAGTACTTC
CDR3aa: CASSYGPLYEQYF

abundance: many
d_gene: .
v_gene: TRBV30
j_gene: TRBJ2-2
CDR3nt: TGTGCCTGGAACCTTAACACCGGGGAGCTGTTTTTT
CDR3aa: CAWNLNTGELFF

abundance: many
d_gene: .
v_gene: TRBV27
j_gene: TRBJ1-6
CDR3nt: TGTGCCAGCAGTTTCTTCAGGGGATCTTCACCCCTCCACTTT
CDR3aa: CASSFFRGSSPLHF

abundance: many
d_gene: .
v_gene: TRBV20-1
j_gene: TRBJ1-1
CDR3nt: TGCAGTGCTAGGAAGCCAGGAATGAACACTGAAGCTTTCTTT
CDR3aa: CSARKPGMNTEAFF

abundance: many
d_gene: .
v_gene: TRBV6-5
j_gene: TRBJ1-2
CDR3nt: TGTGCCAGCAGAGCAGAGGGACGACGGGATGGCTACACCTTC
CDR3aa: CASRAEGRRDGYTF

abundance: .
d_gene: .
v_gene: TRBV20-1
j_gene: TRBJ2-2
CDR3nt: TGCAGTGCTAGAGGGGCGGGGCAGGAGGACACCGGGGAGCTGTTTTTT
CDR3aa: CSARGAGQEDTGELFF

abundance: many
d_gene: .
v_gene: TRBV11-2
j_gene: TRBJ2-5
CDR3nt: TGTGCCAGCAGCAAAAGGGCGACCCAGTACTTC
CDR3aa: CASSKRATQYF

abundance: many
d_gene: .
v_gene: TRBV6-1
j_gene: TRBJ2-2
CDR3nt: TGTGCCAGCAGCCACGAGGGGGGTTCCGGGGAGCTGTTTTTT
CDR3aa: CASSHEGGSGELFF

abundance: many
d_gene: .
v_gene: TRBV11-2
j_gene: TRBJ2-2
CDR3nt: TGTGCCAGCACTCCGACGAACACCGAGGAGCTGTTTTTT
CDR3aa: CASTPTNTEELFF

abundance: many
d_gene: .
v_gene: TRBV7-3
j_gene: TRBJ2-7
CDR3nt: TGTGCCAGCAGCTTCTCCGGGGTGATTACGGGAAAGCAGTACTTC
CDR3aa: CASSFSGVITGKQYF

abundance: many
d_gene: .
v_gene: TRBV9
j_gene: TRBJ1-2
CDR3nt: TGTGCCAGCAGCGTAGTACCCCAGGACTATGGCTACACCTTC
CDR3aa: CASSVVPQDYGYTF

abundance: many
d_gene: TRBD1
v_gene: TRBV12-3/TRBV12-4
j_gene: TRBJ2-7
CDR3nt: TGTGCCAGCAGCCCCAAGAACAAGGCAGGGGGCGAGCAGTACTTC
CDR3aa: CASSPKNKAGGEQYF

abundance: many
d_gene: .
v_gene: TRBV28
j_gene: TRBJ1-2
CDR3nt: TGTGCCAGCAGTTGGGAGAACTATGGCTACACCTTC
CDR3aa: CASSWENYGYTF

abundance: many
d_gene: .
v_gene: TRBV5-1
j_gene: TRBJ2-5
CDR3nt: TGCGCCAGCAGCTATACAGGGCCCCAAGAGACCCAGTACTTC
CDR3aa: CASSYTGPQETQYF

abundance: many
d_gene: TRBD2
v_gene: TRBV30
j_gene: TRBJ2-5
CDR3nt: TGTGCCTGTCCCCGGGTGCGGGAGGGCCGGAGTGAGACCCAGTACTTC
CDR3aa: CACPRVREGRSETQYF

abundance: .
d_gene: TRBD2
v_gene: TRBV12-5
j_gene: TRBJ2-1
CDR3nt: TGTGCTAGTGGTGAAACCATAGCGGGGGGCAGCTGGGATGAGCAGTTCTTC
CDR3aa: CASGETIAGGSWDEQFF

abundance: .
d_gene: .
v_gene: TRBV12-3/TRBV12-4
j_gene: TRBJ1-5
CDR3nt: TGTGCCAGCAGTTTAGGGGTGGTTGGGCAGCCCCAGCATTTT
CDR3aa: CASSLGVVGQPQHF

abundance: many
d_gene: .
v_gene: TRBV19
j_gene: TRBJ1-2
CDR3nt: TGTGCCAGTAAGGGAGAATTTGGGGTCCACCCCCGCGCCTTCTATGGCTACACCTTC
CDR3aa: CASKGEFGVHPRAFYGYTF

abundance: .
d_gene: TRBD2
v_gene: TRBV6-5
j_gene: TRBJ2-7
CDR3nt: TGTGCCAGCAGTTACCTTATTGGGGGGGGGAAAGAGCAGTACTTC
CDR3aa: CASSYLIGGGKEQYF

abundance: many
d_gene: TRBD2
v_gene: TRBV6-1
j_gene: TRBJ2-3
CDR3nt: TGTGCCAGCAGTCGGACTAGCGTCCCAGATACGCAGTATTTT
CDR3aa: CASSRTSVPDTQYF

abundance: many
d_gene: .
v_gene: TRBV12-3/TRBV12-4
j_gene: TRBJ1-5
CDR3nt: TGTGCCGTTAGTAGAGTCCCAAATCAGCCCCAGCATTTT
CDR3aa: CAVSRVPNQPQHF

abundance: many
d_gene: .
v_gene: TRBV30
j_gene: TRBJ1-6
CDR3nt: TGTGCCTGGAGTGTTCGTCTTCTGGATTCACCCCTCCACTTT
CDR3aa: CAWSVRLLDSPLHF

abundance: .
d_gene: .
v_gene: TRBV27
j_gene: TRBJ1-1
CDR3nt: TGTGCCAGCAGTTTACTGGGGGGGCTCGACACTGAAGCTTTCTTT
CDR3aa: CASSLLGGLDTEAFF

abundance: .
d_gene: .
v_gene: TRBV30
j_gene: TRBJ1-2
CDR3nt: TGTGCCTGGAGTGTAACACACCCCGAAAACTATGGCTACACCTTC
CDR3aa: CAWSVTHPENYGYTF

abundance: .
d_gene: .
v_gene: TRBV6-1
j_gene: TRBJ1-2
CDR3nt: TGTGCCAGCAGTGAAGCGTACAGCTCCCCTATACCACACTATGGCTACACCTTC
CDR3aa: CASSEAYSSPIPHYGYTF

abundance: .
d_gene: .
v_gene: TRBV28
j_gene: TRBJ1-2
CDR3nt: TGTGCCAGCACCGGCGGGGGAGACAACTATGGCTACACCTTC
CDR3aa: CASTGGGDNYGYTF

abundance: many
d_gene: TRBD1
v_gene: TRBV7-2
j_gene: TRBJ1-6
CDR3nt: TGTGCCAGCAGCATAGGACCCGGGACAGTTAATTCACCCCTCCACTTT
CDR3aa: CASSIGPGTVNSPLHF

abundance: .
d_gene: TRBD1
v_gene: TRBV9
j_gene: TRBJ1-5
CDR3nt: TGTGCCAGCGGAACAGGGGGGGATCAGCCCCAGCATTTT
CDR3aa: CASGTGGDQPQHF